What follows describes a single TCR beta chain. Antigen: not known. The source of the sample is a study of shared clonotypes between healthy human individuals. As for the study in general: Those who served as donors were a couple of women and a few men between the ages of 18 and 49.

Naive CD8 cells, CD45RO-negative and positively selected for CCR7, excluded terminally differentiated effector memory CD45RA+ cells. Findings of the study overall: Sequencing depth was expected to affect clonotype sharing among donors. Memory subsets generally showed lower estimated richness than naive subsets.

CDR1 is LNHDA and CDR2 is SQIVND in the germline V gene (reference sequence). The CDR3 extends over 14 amino acids. J was trimmed by 4 bases and V by 3 bases; bases with no gene match: 4. Method: immunoSEQ multiplex PCR; TCRdb's copy keeps in-frame clones and lacks some. The data hold about 610,000 clones, with 95% to 97% observed a single time. This TCR was recovered from a woman in her twenties or thirties in good health. V gene TRBV19 combines with J gene TRBJ2-7, with 9 bases aligning to TRBD2. The sequencing input was naive CD8+ T cells sorted from blood. CDR3 DNA: TGTGCCAGTAGTATGCTAGCGGGACAATACGAGCAGTACTTC. This encodes CASSMLAGQYEQYF. The full variable domain, rest sourced from reference TRBV19 and TRBJ2-7, is DGGITQSPKYLFRKEGQNVTLSCEQNLNHDAMYWYRQDPGQGLRLIYYSQIVNDFQKGDIAEGYSVSREKKESFPLTVTSAQKNPTAFYLCASSMLAGQYEQYFGPGTRLTVT.